The entry below gives a single T cell receptor beta chain sequence along with its context. Its target is not known. Sequencing was performed with immunoSEQ multiplex PCR; in TCRdb, only in-frame clones are kept and a portion is missing. The sample has roughly 50,000 clones, under 95% seen once. This specimen belongs to a study of graft-versus-host responses after intestinal transplantation. Study in general: Every recipient had anti-thymocyte globulin induction and 2 to 3 years of tacrolimus plus steroids. Study conclusions and caveats: The marrow of recipients harbored GvH clones, and ileum or blood showed some of them first.

Between the trimmed V and J ends, which lost 6 bases and 1 base, there was a span of 15 bases. CDR1 SQVTM and CDR2 ANQGSEA come from the germline V gene. CDR3 length: 14 residues. The material sequenced was PBMCs, taken 650 to 670 days after intestinal transplant. The receptor was isolated from a human patient who received an intestinal transplant, so some T cells may come from the graft donor. This rearrangement joins TRBV29-1 to TRBJ1-1; no clear D gene. The CDR3 region is CSVRPRHSNTEAFF. As DNA, the CDR3 is TGCAGCGTCCGACCGAGACACTCGAACACTGAAGCTTTCTTT.